The 15 T cell receptor beta chains reported below all come from one sample, sequenced in a study of blood T cell repertoires in COVID-19. Produced via immunoSEQ multiplex PCR; TCRdb's table is partial and in-frame only. The table lists tens of thousands of clones, 70% to 90% of them singletons. Sequenced input: peripheral blood. The source of these receptors is a woman of 80 years or more with acute or convalescent COVID-19.

J is TRBJ1-6 and V is TRBV6-6; D ambiguous. The ends were cut back, 3 bases at V and 5 bases at J, with 8 bases in the middle. Germline loops: CDR1 MNHNY, CDR2 SVGAGI (reference sequence). The CDR3 covers 14 residues. The CDR3 here is CASSYGRNNSPLHF. CDR3 DNA: TGTGCCAGCAGTTATGGGCGTAATAATTCACCCCTCCACTTT.

The chain employs TRBV5-6 and TRBJ2-7; possible D gene TRBD2, 6 bases. Germline loops: CDR1 SGHDT, CDR2 YYEEEE. The CDR3 has 14 amino acids. The germline V and J ends were trimmed by 1 base and 0 bases, with 8 bases remaining between them. The CDR3 loop is CASSLYGGSYEQYF. For the CDR3, the DNA is TGTGCCAGCAGCTTGTACGGGGGCTCCTACGAGCAGTACTTC.

The chain is built from TRBV10-3 and TRBJ1-4; D not certain. This CDR3 comprises 15 residues. V lost 2 bases and J lost 2, with 9 bases in between. CDR1 is ENHRY and CDR2 is SYGVKD in the germline V gene. The CDR3 loop reads CAISEILQTNEKLFF. The CDR3 region has the DNA TGTGCCATCAGTGAGATCTTGCAGACTAATGAAAAACTGTTTTTT.

V gene TRBV19 combines with J gene TRBJ1-3; D unresolved. CDR3 length: 15 residues. Germline V gene sequence: CDR1 LNHDA, CDR2 SQIVND (reference sequence). V was shortened by 3 bases and J by 0 bases, with 9 bases between the two germline ends. The CDR3: CASSISAGSGNTIYF. In DNA form, the CDR3 reads TGTGCCAGTAGTATTAGCGCCGGCTCTGGAAACACCATATATTTT.

This clone has just a few counts. The V gene is TRBV28, the J gene TRBJ2-2, with TRBD2 identical over 8 bases. The J segment lost 4 bases and the V segment lost 10 bases, leaving 14 bases of the junction unmatched. CDR1 and CDR2 from the germline V gene are MDHEN and SYDVKM. CDR3 length: 16 residues. The CDR3 DNA sequence: TGTGCCACCGATTCGCCGGGAGGGCCCGGCACCGGGGAGCTGTTTTTT. Translating it yields CATDSPGGPGTGELFF.

This sequence joins TRBV19 and TRBJ2-1; 11 nucleotides agree with TRBD2. The germline gives CDR1 LNHDA, CDR2 SQIVND (reference sequence). The CDR3 has 16 residues. Trimming cost V 4 bases and J 7 bases; bases outside gene matches: 9. CDR3 DNA: TGTGCCAGTAGTAGCAGACTAGCGGGGACTCTTAATGAGCAGTTCTTC. As protein: CASSSRLAGTLNEQFF.

In this sample, this clone turned up once. The chain uses TRBV4-2 and TRBJ2-2, with a weak D call TRBD2 (6 bases). V lost 1 base and J lost 10, with 16 bases in between. The CDR3 loop spans 15 amino acids. CDR1 and CDR2 from the germline V gene are LGHNA and YNFKEQ. This chain's CDR3 is CASSQGRGPLTELFF. The CDR3 bases are TGTGCCAGCAGCCAAGGGAGGGGACCGCTGACGGAGCTGTTTTTT.

The V gene is TRBV18, the J gene TRBJ1-5, with 11 nucleotides matching TRBD1. Trimming took 4 bases from V and 6 from J; bases not matched to a gene: 14. This CDR3 is built from 18 residues. Germline CDR1 is KGHSH and CDR2 is LQKENI. The chain's CDR3 is CASSLNGQGARLGQPQHF. The CDR3 bases are TGTGCCAGCTCACTCAATGGACAGGGGGCAAGACTAGGTCAGCCCCAGCATTTT.

The chain recombines TRBV4-3 with TRBJ2-2; 8 nucleotides line up with TRBD1. The CDR3 sequence is 16 residues long. Germline V gene sequence: CDR1 LGHNA, CDR2 YSLEER. With V trimmed by 0 bases and J by 5 bases, 5 bases remained unmatched. For the CDR3, the DNA is TGCGCCAGCAGCCAAGAGCTAGGGACAGGAACCGGGGAGCTGTTTTTT. Amino acid sequence: CASSQELGTGTGELFF.

The chain uses TRBV7-9 and TRBJ2-7; the D gene is possibly TRBD2 (5 bases). This CDR3 spans 14 amino acids. V was trimmed by 6 bases and J by 3 bases, leaving 15 bases between them. Germline CDR1 reads SEHNR; CDR2 reads FQNEAQ (reference sequence). CDR3 coding DNA: TGTGCCAGCAGTTTGAGCGGCTATAACTACGAGCAGTACTTC. As protein: CASSLSGYNYEQYF.

This rearrangement joins TRBV18 to TRBJ1-2; TRBD1 matches 8 bases. Germline trimming cut 5 bases from V and 7 bases from J; bases unmatched to any gene: 9. CDR3 length: 14 amino acids. The germline gives CDR1 KGHSH, CDR2 LQKENI. The CDR3 region has the DNA TGTGCCAGCTCATCTACAGGGGGACTGGTTGGCTACACCTTC. Residues: CASSSTGGLVGYTF.

The V gene is TRBV18, the J gene TRBJ1-3; TRBD1 matches 7 bases. After removal of 6 bases from V and 0 bases from J, the junction contained 11 bases not matched to a gene. Germline V gene sequence: CDR1 KGHSH, CDR2 LQKENI. The CDR3 loop spans 17 amino acids. CDR3: CASSPLTGANSGNTIYF. The CDR3 nucleotides are TGTGCCAGCTCCCCCCTAACAGGGGCGAACTCTGGAAACACCATATATTTT. Based on the CDR3 plus reference TRBV18 and TRBJ1-3, the full variable domain is NAGVMQNPRHLVRRRGQEARLRCSPMKGHSHVYWYRQLPEEGLKFMVYLQKENIIDESGMPKERFSAEFPKEGPSILRIQQVVRGDSAAYFCASSPLTGANSGNTIYFGEGSWLTVV.

The V call is TRBV9, the J call TRBJ2-7, with 7 bases fitting TRBD2. The CDR3 has 16 residues. V was pared by 5 bases and J by 6 bases, with 17 bases of the junction left unmatched. Germline loops: CDR1 SGDLS, CDR2 YYNGEE. The CDR3 nucleotides read TGTGCCAGCAGTGAAAGTCGTACCTGGGAGGGTAGCGAGCAGTACTTC. This sequence encodes CASSESRTWEGSEQYF.

The chain employs TRBV6-2 or TRBV6-3 and TRBJ1-5, with 7 bases aligning to TRBD1. J gave up 5 bases and V 4 bases, and 11 bases lay outside the gene matches. Germline CDR1 and CDR2: MNHEY and SVGEGT. The CDR3 loop spans 16 amino acids. CDR3 bases: TGTGCCAGCAGTTGGAGAGGGACCACAGGGGATCAGCCCCAGCATTTT. Its protein is CASSWRGTTGDQPQHF.

V is TRBV14 and J is TRBJ1-6; D gene uncertain. The V gene lost 3 bases and the J gene lost 10 bases, with 16 bases spanning the gap. The length of the CDR3 is 15 residues. Germline V gene data show CDR1 as SGHDN and CDR2 as FVKESK. The DNA for the CDR3 is TGTGCCAGCAGCCAGGGCAGCCCTCAGGAATCACCCCTCCACTTT. Encoded protein: CASSQGSPQESPLHF.